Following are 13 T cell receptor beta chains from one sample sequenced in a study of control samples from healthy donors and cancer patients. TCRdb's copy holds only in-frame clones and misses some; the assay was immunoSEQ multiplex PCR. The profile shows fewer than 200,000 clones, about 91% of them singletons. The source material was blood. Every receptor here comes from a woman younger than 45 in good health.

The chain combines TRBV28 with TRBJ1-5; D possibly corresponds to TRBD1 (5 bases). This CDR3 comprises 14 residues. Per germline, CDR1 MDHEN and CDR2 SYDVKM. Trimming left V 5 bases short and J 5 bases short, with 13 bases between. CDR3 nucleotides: TGTGCCAGCAGTGCGGGGGGGGAGGATCAGCCCCAGCATTTT. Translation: CASSAGGEDQPQHF.

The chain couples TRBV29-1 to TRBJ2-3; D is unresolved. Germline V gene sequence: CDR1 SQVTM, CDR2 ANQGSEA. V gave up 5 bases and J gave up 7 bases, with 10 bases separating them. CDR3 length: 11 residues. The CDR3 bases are TGCAGCGTTTCGGATACGAATACGCAGTATTTT. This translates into CSVSDTNTQYF.

The CDR3 nucleotides are TGTGCCAGCAGCATATCGCCGTGGGATATGGAGACCCAGTACTTC. It specifies CASSISPWDMETQYF. This chain connects TRBV9 to TRBJ2-5; D unclear. Per the germline V gene, CDR1 is SGDLS and CDR2 is YYNGEE. This CDR3 contains 15 residues. V was pared by 4 bases and J by 5 bases, with 18 bases between. The entire variable domain, with the rest obtained from reference TRBV9 and TRBJ2-5, is as follows: DSGVTQTPKHLITATGQRVTLRCSPRSGDLSVYWYQQSLDQGLQFLIQYYNGEERAKGNILERFSAQQFPDLHSELNLSSLELGDSALYFCASSISPWDMETQYFGPGTRLLVL.

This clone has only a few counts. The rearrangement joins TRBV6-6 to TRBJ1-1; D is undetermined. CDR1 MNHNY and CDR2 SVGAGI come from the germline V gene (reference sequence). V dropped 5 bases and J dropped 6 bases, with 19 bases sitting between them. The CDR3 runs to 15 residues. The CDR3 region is CASSPPAGNSPEAFF. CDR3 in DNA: TGTGCCAGCAGTCCCCCTGCGGGGAACTCGCCTGAAGCTTTCTTT.

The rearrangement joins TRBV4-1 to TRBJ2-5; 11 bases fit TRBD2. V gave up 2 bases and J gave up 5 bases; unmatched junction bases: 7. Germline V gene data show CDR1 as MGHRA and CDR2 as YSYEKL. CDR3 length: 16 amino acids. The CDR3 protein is CASSQSSGRAVETQYF. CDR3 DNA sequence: TGCGCCAGCAGCCAAAGTAGCGGGAGGGCCGTGGAGACCCAGTACTTC.

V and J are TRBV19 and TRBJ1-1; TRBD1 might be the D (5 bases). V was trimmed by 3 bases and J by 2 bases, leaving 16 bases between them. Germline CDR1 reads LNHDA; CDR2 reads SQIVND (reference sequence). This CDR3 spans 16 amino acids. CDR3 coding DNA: TGTGCCAGTAGTATCAATTGGGACCGCGTAAACACTGAAGCTTTCTTT. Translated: CASSINWDRVNTEAFF.

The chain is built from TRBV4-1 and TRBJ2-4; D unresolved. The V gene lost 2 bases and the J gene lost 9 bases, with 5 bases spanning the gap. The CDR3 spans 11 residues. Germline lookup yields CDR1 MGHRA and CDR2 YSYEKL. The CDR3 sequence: CASSQPGIQYF. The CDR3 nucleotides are TGCGCCAGCAGCCAACCGGGCATTCAGTACTTC.

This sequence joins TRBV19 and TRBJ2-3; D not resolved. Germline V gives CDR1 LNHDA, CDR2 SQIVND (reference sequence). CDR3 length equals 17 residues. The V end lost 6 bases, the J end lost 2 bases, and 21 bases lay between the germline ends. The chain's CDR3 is CASSRLGRGIHTDTQYF. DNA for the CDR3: TGTGCCAGTAGCCGACTCGGTCGTGGTATTCACACAGATACGCAGTATTTT.

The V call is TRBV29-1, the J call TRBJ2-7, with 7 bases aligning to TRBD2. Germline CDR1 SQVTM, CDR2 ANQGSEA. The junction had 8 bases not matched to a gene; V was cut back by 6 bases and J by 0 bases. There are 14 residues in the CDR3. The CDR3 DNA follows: TGCAGCGTCGAGCGGCTAGCGGACTCCTACGAGCAGTACTTC. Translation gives CSVERLADSYEQYF.

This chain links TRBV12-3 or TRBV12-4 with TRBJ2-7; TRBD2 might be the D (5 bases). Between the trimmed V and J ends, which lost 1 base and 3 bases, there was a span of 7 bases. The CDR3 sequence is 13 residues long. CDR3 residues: CASSLGEIYEQYF. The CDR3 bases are TGTGCCAGCAGTTTAGGGGAGATCTACGAGCAGTACTTC.

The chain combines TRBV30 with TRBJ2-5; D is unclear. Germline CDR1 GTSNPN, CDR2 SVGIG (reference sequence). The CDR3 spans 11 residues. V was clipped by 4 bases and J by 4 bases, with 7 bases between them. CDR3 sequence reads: CAWIGLETQYF. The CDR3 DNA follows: TGTGCCTGGATAGGGCTAGAGACCCAGTACTTC.

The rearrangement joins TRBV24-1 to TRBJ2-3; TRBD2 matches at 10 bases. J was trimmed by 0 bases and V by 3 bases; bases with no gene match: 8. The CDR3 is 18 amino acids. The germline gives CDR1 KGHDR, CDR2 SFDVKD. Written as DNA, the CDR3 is TGTGCCACCAGTGATACTAGCGGGATTATCTCTAGCACAGATACGCAGTATTTT. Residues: CATSDTSGIISSTDTQYF.

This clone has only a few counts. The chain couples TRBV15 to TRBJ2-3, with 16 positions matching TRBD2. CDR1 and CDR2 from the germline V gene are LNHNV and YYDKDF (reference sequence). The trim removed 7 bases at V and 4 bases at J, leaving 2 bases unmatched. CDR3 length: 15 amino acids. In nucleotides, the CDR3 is TGTGCCACCACGGGGACTAGCGGGGGGGCAGATACGCAGTATTTT. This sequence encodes CATTGTSGGADTQYF. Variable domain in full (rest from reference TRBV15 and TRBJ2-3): DAMVIQNPRYQVTQFGKPVTLSCSQTLNHNVMYWYQQKSSQAPKLLFHYYDKDFNNEADTPDNFQSRRPNTSFCFLDIRSPGLGDTAMYLCATTGTSGGADTQYFGPGTRLTVL.